This T cell receptor (beta chain) came from a study of cytomegalovirus exposure and HLA in healthy donors. Study findings and constraints: According to the study, roughly 180 TCR beta chains were cytomegalovirus-associated. A previous analysis found most TCR beta V segments productive roughly 87% or roughly 30% of the time.

The PCR was carried out with 60 Vbeta primers and 13 Jbeta primers. Libraries were prepared by immunoSEQ multiplex PCR; TCRdb keeps only in-frame clonotypes and omits some of them. The table shows about 76,000 clones, with about 66% occurring only once. Concerning this clone: Its target is not known.

CDR3 size: 14 residues. V lost 0 bases and J 13 bases, leaving 19 bases between the germline ends. The germline V gene has CDR1 GTSNPN and CDR2 SVGIG (reference sequence). The clonotype comes from a man aged 55 to 69 in good health and CMV-seropositive. V usage is TRBV30 and J usage is TRBJ2-1, with a weak D call TRBD2 (6 bases). The sequenced sample consisted of PBMCs. CDR3 bases: TGTGCCTGGAGTGTAGTAATAGCGGAGGCCTCCCAGTTCTTC. This gives the protein CAWSVVIAEASQFF.